This section outlines one T cell receptor beta chain sequence together with its context. Its target is unknown. The assay was immunoSEQ multiplex PCR, and TCRdb's table has in-frame clones only and misses some. Found here are about 17,000 clones, less than 85% of them singletons; the top ten hold under 30%. These data originate in a study of T cells after posttransplantation cyclophosphamide. Controls had myeloablative marrow grafts with methotrexate and calcineurin inhibitor, sampled at 1 year. The CDR3 totals 15 residues. V was clipped by 2 bases and J by 5 bases, with 15 bases between them. Germline V gives CDR1 ENHRY, CDR2 SYGVKD. Study-wide results and caveats: Later post-transplant blood repertoires were often dominated by donor CD8+ memory clones. TRB overlap between skin or GI tissue T cells and blood was limited.

Sequenced here: PBMCs, sampled after allogeneic stem cell transplant with calcineurin inhibitor and methotrexate. J is TRBJ1-1 and V is TRBV10-3, with D tentatively TRBD1 (6 bases). This clonotype was obtained from a female patient aged 18 to 29 who received an allogeneic stem cell transplant from an unrelated donor, was CMV-positive, and had acute and chronic GVHD. Part of the T cell pool may stem from the graft donor. CDR3 protein: CAISEPDTRGTEAFF. The CDR3 coding sequence is TGTGCCATCAGTGAGCCGGACACCAGGGGTACTGAAGCTTTCTTT.